The present T cell receptor (beta chain) was sequenced within a study of T cell responses to AZD1222 COVID-19 vaccine. Findings and limits, study-wide: Baseline seropositives among AZD1222 recipients totaled only 6 or 7.

A word on this clone: The target antigen is unknown.

Libraries were prepared by immunoSEQ multiplex PCR; TCRdb keeps only in-frame clonotypes and omits some of them. The data hold fewer than 150,000 clones, with roughly 93% observed a single time. There are 15 residues in the CDR3. The germline CDR1 and CDR2 sequences are MNHNY and SVGAGI (reference sequence). Trimming took 6 bases from V and 3 from J, leaving 17 bases between them. Specimen: peripheral blood, collected on day 0 of AZD1222 vaccination. This receptor was obtained from an adult in good health. The chain carries TRBV6-6 and TRBJ1-2, with a weak D call TRBD1 (5 bases). This chain's CDR3 is CASSPHRTLDYGYTF. The CDR3 region has the DNA TGTGCCAGCAGCCCCCACAGGACCCTTGACTATGGCTACACCTTC.